This T cell receptor beta chain was found in a study of shared clonotypes between healthy human individuals. Whole-study findings and limits: Sampling used blood alone; tissue repertoires probably differ.

From germline, CDR1 is WSHSY and CDR2 SAAADI. The CDR3 runs to 12 residues. With 8 bases removed from V and 3 bases from J, the gap between germline ends came to 9 bases. As to this clone: What it binds is unknown.

An assay was performed, and its level was deep. Genomic DNA (from each subset) was split evenly across several immunoSEQ plates. TCRdb's table, derived via immunoSEQ multiplex PCR, lists solely in-frame clones and lacks some. The sample shows 450,000 to 600,000 clones, 79% of them seen only once. Sequenced sample: PBMCs. The sequence was obtained from a woman between 40 and 50 years old in good health. Some clones in this sample may be carry-over from other donors' samples. This rearrangement joins TRBV10-2 to TRBJ2-3; weak D call: TRBD1 (6 bases). CDR3 amino acids: CASRTVTDTQYF. The CDR3 nucleotides read TGCGCCAGCCGGACAGTTACAGATACGCAGTATTTT.